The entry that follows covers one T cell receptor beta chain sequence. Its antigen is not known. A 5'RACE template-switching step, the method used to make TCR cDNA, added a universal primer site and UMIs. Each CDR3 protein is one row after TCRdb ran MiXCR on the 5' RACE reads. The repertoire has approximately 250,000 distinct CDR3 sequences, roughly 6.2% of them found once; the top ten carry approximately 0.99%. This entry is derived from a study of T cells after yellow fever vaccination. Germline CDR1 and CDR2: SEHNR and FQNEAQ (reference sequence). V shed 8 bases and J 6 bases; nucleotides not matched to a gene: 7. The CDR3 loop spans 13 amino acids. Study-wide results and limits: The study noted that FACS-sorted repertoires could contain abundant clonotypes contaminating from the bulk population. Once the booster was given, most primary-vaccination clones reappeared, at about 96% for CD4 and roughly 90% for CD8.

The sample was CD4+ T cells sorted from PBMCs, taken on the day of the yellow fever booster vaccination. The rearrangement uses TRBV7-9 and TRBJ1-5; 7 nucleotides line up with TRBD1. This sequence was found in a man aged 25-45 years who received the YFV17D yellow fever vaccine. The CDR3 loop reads CASQRGQGQPQHF. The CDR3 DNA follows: TGTGCCAGCCAGAGGGGGCAAGGTCAGCCCCAGCATTTT.